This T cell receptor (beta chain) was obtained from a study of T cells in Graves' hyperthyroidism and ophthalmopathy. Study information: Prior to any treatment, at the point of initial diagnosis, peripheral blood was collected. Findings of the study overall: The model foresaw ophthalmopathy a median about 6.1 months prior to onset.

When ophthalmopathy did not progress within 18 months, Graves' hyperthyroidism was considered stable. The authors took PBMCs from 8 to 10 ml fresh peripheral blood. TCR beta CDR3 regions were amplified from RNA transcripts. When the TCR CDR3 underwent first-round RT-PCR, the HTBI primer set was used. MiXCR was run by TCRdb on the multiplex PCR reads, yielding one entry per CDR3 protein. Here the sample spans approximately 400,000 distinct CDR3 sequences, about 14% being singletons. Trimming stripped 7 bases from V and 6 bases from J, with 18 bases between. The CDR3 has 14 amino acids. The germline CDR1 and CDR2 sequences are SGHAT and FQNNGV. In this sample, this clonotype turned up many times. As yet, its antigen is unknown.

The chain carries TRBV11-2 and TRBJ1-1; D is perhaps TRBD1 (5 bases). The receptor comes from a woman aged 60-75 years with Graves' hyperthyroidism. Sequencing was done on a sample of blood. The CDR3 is CASTLRGGKAEAFF. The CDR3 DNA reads TGTGCCAGCACGCTCCGGGGGGGTAAGGCTGAAGCTTTCTTT. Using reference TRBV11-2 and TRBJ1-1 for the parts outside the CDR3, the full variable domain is EAGVAQSPRYKIIEKRQSVAFWCNPISGHATLYWYQQILGQGPKLLIQFQNNGVVDDSQLPKDRFSAERLKGVDSTLKIQPAKLEDSAVYLCASTLRGGKAEAFFGQGTRLTVV.